The T cell receptor beta chain under discussion was sequenced for a study of blood T cells in healthy people across ages. Trimming pared 7 bases from V and 1 base from J, leaving 10 bases between. Germline values: CDR1 SQVTM, CDR2 ANQGSEA. This CDR3 contains 12 residues. Broader study findings: Donors of long life had a larger count of naive CD4+ cells and greater diversity than aged donors. A roughly linear age-dependent decrease characterized TCR beta diversity per million T cells.

Using a J-beta primer mix together with a sample-barcoded 5' primer, a second PCR was run for roughly 6 to 11 cycles. Tags on each cDNA molecule came from a template-switch adaptor with 12 random nucleotides. Via MiXCR, TCRdb re-called the 5' RACE reads, giving one row per CDR3 protein. The sample includes some 690,000 distinct CDR3 sequences, roughly 20% seen only once; the top ten take under 25%. Turning to this clonotype: Its antigen remains unknown.

Sequencing was carried out using blood. The TCR originated in a man between 65 and 80 years old in good health. This chain links TRBV29-1 with TRBJ1-1; D remains unclear. CDR3 in amino acids: CSGGRTNTEAFF. CDR3 nucleotide sequence: TGCAGCGGAGGACGGACGAACACTGAAGCTTTCTTT.